Below are 28 T cell receptor beta chains sequenced from a single sample in a study of response to subunit inactivated influenza vaccine. One entry per CDR3 protein results from TCRdb running MiXCR on the RT-PCR reads. The sample holds over 450,000 distinct CDR3 sequences, 13% seen once. The material sequenced was PBMCs from blood, taken 40 to 50 days after vaccination. The receptors were gathered from a man over 45 who received an inactivated influenza vaccine.

The genes are TRBV20-1 and TRBJ2-2; 9 bases agree with TRBD1. Germline assignment: CDR1 DFQATT and CDR2 SNEGSKA (reference sequence). The CDR3 totals 14 residues. Trimming cost V 6 bases and J 6 bases; bases outside gene matches: 8. The CDR3: CSAREQGASGELFF. CDR3 sequence (DNA): TGCAGTGCCCGGGAACAGGGGGCGTCCGGGGAGCTGTTTTTT.

The J gene is TRBJ2-3, the V gene TRBV7-3; D is perhaps TRBD1 (5 bases). This CDR3 comprises 14 residues. Trimming removed 1 base at V and 5 bases at J, with 10 bases between. Germline assignment: CDR1 SGHTA and CDR2 FQGTGA. CDR3 bases: TGTGCCAGCAGCTTAAGGACACAACAAGATACGCAGTATTTT. Its protein is CASSLRTQQDTQYF.

This clonotype was seen only once. The chain joins TRBV11-2 to TRBJ2-1; 9 bases are a match to TRBD1. The CDR3 runs 18 residues. With 5 bases clipped from V and 4 bases from J, the junction kept 15 bases outside the gene matches. CDR1 is SGHAT, CDR2 FQNNGV, per germline. The chain's CDR3 is CASSPRSPGTGLYNEQFF. The CDR3 nucleotides read TGTGCCAGCAGCCCCCGTTCCCCCGGGACAGGGCTTTACAATGAGCAGTTCTTC.

This clonotype turned up a few times. The rearrangement joins TRBV7-2 to TRBJ2-1; TRBD2 matches 11 bases. V was pared by 3 bases and J by 0 bases, with 4 bases of the junction left unmatched. The CDR3 contains 17 residues. CDR1 SGHTA and CDR2 FQGNSA come from the germline V gene. The CDR3 DNA sequence: TGTGCCAGCAGCTTTTCGCTAGCGGGGGGCTCCTACAATGAGCAGTTCTTC. Protein sequence: CASSFSLAGGSYNEQFF.

This clonotype was seen a handful of times. This CDR3 reads CASSQDWGYGTNEKLFF. In nucleotides, the CDR3 is TGCGCCAGCAGCCAAGATTGGGGTTACGGAACTAATGAAAAACTGTTTTTT. The chain couples TRBV4-3 to TRBJ1-4, with D hard to call. Per germline, CDR1 LGHNA and CDR2 YSLEER. The CDR3 extends over 17 amino acids. Trimming took 0 bases from V and 1 from J, leaving 12 bases between them.

This sequence joins TRBV20-1 and TRBJ2-3; the match to TRBD2 covers 11 bases. With V trimmed by 5 bases and J by 4 bases, 8 bases remained unmatched. CDR3 length equals 15 residues. Germline V gene sequence: CDR1 DFQATT, CDR2 SNEGSKA (reference sequence). The CDR3 loop reads CSAEISGGAADTQYF. In nucleotides, the CDR3 is TGCAGTGCTGAAATTAGCGGGGGGGCGGCAGATACGCAGTATTTT.

The rearrangement links TRBV6-5 to TRBJ2-7; tentatively, D is TRBD2 (5 bases). The V end lost 4 bases, the J end lost 2 bases, and 12 bases lay between the germline ends. Germline CDR1 MNHEY, CDR2 SVGAGI. The CDR3 sequence is 14 residues long. The CDR3 sequence is CASSLTGKPYEQYF. Here the CDR3 DNA reads TGTGCCAGCAGTTTAACGGGGAAGCCCTACGAGCAGTACTTC.

This clonotype was picked up a small number of times. J is TRBJ2-3 and V is TRBV2; 10 bases match TRBD1. The CDR3 runs 15 residues. V lost 7 bases, J lost 7 bases, and 11 bases stayed unmatched. Germline CDR1 and CDR2: SNHLY and FYNNEI. The CDR3 is CASKTGTGAQYTQYF. In nucleotides, the CDR3 is TGTGCCAGCAAAACCGGGACAGGGGCTCAGTATACGCAGTATTTT.

The table lists this clonotype with a few counts. The rearrangement links TRBV12-3 or TRBV12-4 to TRBJ1-5; D is ambiguous. Trimming pared 7 bases from V and 3 bases from J, leaving 7 bases between. The CDR3 runs 12 residues. In nucleotides, the CDR3 is TGTGCCAGCAAACAGAACAATCAGCCCCAGCATTTT. It translates to CASKQNNQPQHF.

Only a few counts were recorded for this clonotype. This rearrangement joins TRBV7-8 to TRBJ2-2; 13 bases are shared with TRBD2. The CDR3 consists of 19 residues. Germline loops: CDR1 SGHVS, CDR2 FQNEAQ. V lost 5 bases and J lost 3; bases outside the gene matches: 12. CDR3 DNA: TGTGCCAGCAGCACCCGGGGAGGGACTAGCGGGATCTACACCGGGGAGCTGTTTTTT. Translated: CASSTRGGTSGIYTGELFF.

In its sample, this clonotype was seen a few times. The genes are TRBV7-9 and TRBJ2-5; D is perhaps TRBD1 (5 bases). The length of the CDR3 is 15 residues. Trimming stripped 1 base from V and 2 bases from J, with 11 bases between. Germline values: CDR1 SEHNR, CDR2 FQNEAQ (reference sequence). The DNA of the CDR3 is TGTGCCAGCAGCTTAGTTCAGGGTCGTCAAGAGACCCAGTACTTC. Translating it yields CASSLVQGRQETQYF. The full variable domain, in which reference TRBV7-9 and TRBJ2-5 provide the parts outside the CDR3, is DTGVSQNPRHKITKRGQNVTFRCDPISEHNRLYWYRQTLGQGPEFLTYFQNEAQLEKSRLLSDRFSAERPKGSFSTLEIQRTEQGDSAMYLCASSLVQGRQETQYFGPGTRLLVL.

This clonotype was counted only a few times. The chain uses TRBV20-1 and TRBJ2-1; no definite D call. CDR1 is DFQATT and CDR2 is SNEGSKA in the germline V gene (reference sequence). The V end was cut by 6 bases, the J end by 2 bases, with 17 bases between. The CDR3 covers 15 residues. CDR3 region: CSAKWTGSTYNEQFF. CDR3 sequence (DNA): TGCAGTGCCAAATGGACGGGTTCAACCTACAATGAGCAGTTCTTC.

The chain uses TRBV27 and TRBJ2-7, with a possible D match to TRBD1 (5 bases). The ends were cut back, 2 bases at V and 6 bases at J, with 8 bases in the middle. Germline CDR1 and CDR2: MNHEY and SMNVEV (reference sequence). The CDR3 has 12 amino acids. CDR3 amino acids: CASSLQGAEQYF. CDR3 bases: TGTGCCAGCAGTTTACAGGGTGCCGAGCAGTACTTC.

A few counts support this clonotype. The chain combines TRBV4-3 with TRBJ2-1; TRBD2 matches at 10 bases. The germline V gene has CDR1 LGHNA and CDR2 YSLEER. The V segment lost 4 bases and the J segment 7 bases; nucleotides outside the gene matches: 4. This CDR3 region has 14 residues. Here the CDR3 reads CASSLGLAVNEQFF. CDR3 nucleotide sequence: TGCGCCAGCAGCCTAGGACTAGCGGTGAATGAGCAGTTCTTC.

This clonotype was seen a few times. This chain links TRBV7-7 with TRBJ2-3, with D uncertain. This CDR3 has 13 amino acids. V dropped 4 bases and J dropped 0 bases, with 5 bases sitting between them. Germline V gene sequence: CDR1 SSHAT, CDR2 FNYEAQ (reference sequence). The DNA of the CDR3 is TGTGCCAGCAGCTCGTTTAGCACAGATACGCAGTATTTT. Translating gives CASSSFSTDTQYF.

This clonotype has at least ten counts. The genes are TRBV5-6 and TRBJ2-3; TRBD2 is a possible D gene (6 bases). V lost 5 bases, J lost 5 bases, and 9 bases lay in between. The CDR3 has 12 residues. From germline, CDR1 is SGHDT and CDR2 YYEEEE. CDR3 bases: TGTGCCAGCAGTCGGGGAGGAGATACGCAGTATTTT. This codes for CASSRGGDTQYF. The full variable domain, completed using reference TRBV5-6 and TRBJ2-3, is DAGVTQSPTHLIKTRGQQVTLRCSPKSGHDTVSWYQQALGQGPQFIFQYYEEEERQRGNFPDRFSGHQFPNYSSELNVNALLLGDSALYLCASSRGGDTQYFGPGTRLTVL.

The chain uses TRBV5-1 and TRBJ1-4; 11 bases align to TRBD1. V was pared by 6 bases and J by 4 bases, with 5 bases of the junction left unmatched. The CDR3 is 15 amino acids. Germline V gene data show CDR1 as SGHRS and CDR2 as YFSETQ. Here the CDR3 DNA reads TGCGCCAGCAAAGGACAGGGGGCGAATAATGAAAAACTGTTTTTT. Its translation is CASKGQGANNEKLFF.

This clonotype turned up a few times. The chain joins TRBV5-1 to TRBJ2-5; D may be TRBD2 (5 bases). The V and J ends lost 4 bases and 0 bases respectively, with 13 bases between them. The CDR3 is 15 residues long. Germline V gives CDR1 SGHRS, CDR2 YFSETQ. This CDR3 is CASSPTRRDQETQYF. The CDR3, as DNA: TGCGCCAGCAGCCCGACGAGGCGGGACCAAGAGACCCAGTACTTC. The full variable domain, its missing parts supplied by reference TRBV5-1 and TRBJ2-5, is KAGVTQTPRYLIKTRGQQVTLSCSPISGHRSVSWYQQTPGQGLQFLFEYFSETQRNKGNFPGRFSGRQFSNSRSEMNVSTLELGDSALYLCASSPTRRDQETQYFGPGTRLLVL.

This clonotype appeared a few times. The chain links TRBV6-1 to TRBJ2-1, with no clear D. The CDR3 extends over 16 amino acids. From germline, CDR1 is MNHNS and CDR2 SASEGT. Trimming pared 2 bases from V and 0 bases from J, leaving 11 bases between. CDR3 sequence reads: CASSELTYGSYNEQFF. CDR3 DNA sequence: TGTGCCAGCAGTGAACTAACATATGGCTCCTACAATGAGCAGTTCTTC.

In this sample, this clonotype turned up many times. The CDR3 region has the DNA TGCGCCAGCAGCTTACCGGCTCGGAGCACAGATACGCAGTATTTT. As protein: CASSLPARSTDTQYF. The chain uses TRBV5-1 and TRBJ2-3; D remains ambiguous. V gave up 2 bases and J gave up 0 bases, with 10 bases separating them. There are 15 residues in the CDR3. In germline, CDR1 is SGHRS, CDR2 YFSETQ.

This chain connects TRBV5-1 to TRBJ2-7; a weak D match, TRBD1 (6 bases). CDR1 is SGHRS, CDR2 YFSETQ, per germline. The length of the CDR3 is 15 residues. The germline V and J ends were trimmed by 0 bases and 4 bases, with 14 bases remaining between them. CDR3 region: CASSLDGTPIYEQYF. In nucleotides, the CDR3 is TGCGCCAGCAGCTTGGACGGGACACCTATTTACGAGCAGTACTTC.

The rearrangement links TRBV20-1 to TRBJ2-1; 7 bases line up with TRBD2. Losses at the gene ends were 3 bases for V and 7 bases for J; bases not matched to a gene: 0. This CDR3 is 11 amino acids long. In germline, CDR1 is DFQATT, CDR2 SNEGSKA (reference sequence). Here the CDR3 DNA reads TGCAGTGCTAGTAGCGGGAATGAGCAGTTCTTC. It encodes CSASSGNEQFF.

There are many counts of this clonotype. The V gene is TRBV28, the J gene TRBJ2-5; D not resolved. The CDR3 is made up of 14 amino acids. The germline CDR1 and CDR2 sequences are MDHEN and SYDVKM. V shed 4 bases and J shed 2 bases, with 11 bases lying between them. The CDR3 nucleotides are TGTGCCAGCAGTTACCCCTTATCTCAAGAGACCCAGTACTTC. This encodes CASSYPLSQETQYF.

The genes are TRBV2 and TRBJ1-1; D unclear. Trimming cost V 4 bases and J 11 bases, with 8 bases left between them. The CDR3 is 10 residues long. Germline values: CDR1 SNHLY, CDR2 FYNNEI. DNA for the CDR3: TGTGCCAGCAGTGCCAACACGGCTTTCTTT. This encodes CASSANTAFF.

This clonotype was detected many times. J is TRBJ2-7 and V is TRBV27, with 10 bases aligning to TRBD1. J was trimmed by 5 bases and V by 2 bases; bases with no gene match: 6. The CDR3 loop spans 15 amino acids. The germline V gene encodes CDR1 MNHEY and CDR2 SMNVEV (reference sequence). CDR3 in amino acids: CASSLGGQGLNEQYF. Written as DNA, the CDR3 is TGTGCCAGCAGTTTAGGGGGACAGGGGCTCAACGAGCAGTACTTC.

There are a few counts of this clonotype. The rearrangement links TRBV5-1 to TRBJ2-2; TRBD2 matches 8 bases. V gave up 0 bases and J gave up 6 bases; unmatched junction bases: 4. This CDR3 spans 15 amino acids. Germline-derived CDR1 and CDR2 are SGHRS and YFSETQ. The CDR3 nucleotides read TGCGCCAGCAGCTTGGCCGGGGGGGAAGCCGGGGAGCTGTTTTTT. Its protein is CASSLAGGEAGELFF.

The chain employs TRBV9 and TRBJ2-2, with D tentatively TRBD2 (6 bases). V dropped 0 bases and J dropped 2 bases, with 11 bases sitting between them. This CDR3 is 16 amino acids long. The germline gives CDR1 SGDLS, CDR2 YYNGEE. DNA for the CDR3: TGTGCCAGCAGCGTAGTTGCGGGGACTAACACCGGGGAGCTGTTTTTT. As protein: CASSVVAGTNTGELFF.

J is TRBJ2-4 and V is TRBV7-2, with D possibly called TRBD1 or TRBD2 (5 bases each). Germline values: CDR1 SGHTA, CDR2 FQGNSA. CDR3 length: 14 residues. The V gene lost 6 bases and the J gene lost 7 bases, with 16 bases spanning the gap. The CDR3 sequence: CASSAATGRNIQYF. CDR3 DNA: TGTGCCAGCAGTGCCGCCACGGGGCGGAACATTCAGTACTTC.